The sequence of this TCR beta chain was determined in a study of control samples from healthy donors and cancer patients. The CDR3 contains 12 residues. V dropped 5 bases and J dropped 5 bases, with 9 bases sitting between them. Germline values: CDR1 LNHDA, CDR2 SQIVND (reference sequence). Profiled with immunoSEQ multiplex PCR; TCRdb holds only in-frame clones, not every one. The sample carries 100,000 to 150,000 clones, more than 80% recorded once. The chain recombines TRBV19 with TRBJ1-2; no clear D gene. The sequenced sample was blood. The sequence came from a man aged 40-49 years in good health. The CDR3 DNA reads TGTGCCAGTAGTTACCAAGATTATGGCTACACCTTC. As protein: CASSYQDYGYTF.